This record covers a single TCR beta chain. How the authors handled the data: Amplification from reference gene primers served as the basis for estimated nucleated cell counts. Generated by immunoSEQ multiplex PCR, the TCRdb table keeps only in-frame clones and is missing some. V and J calls and clone size are given by that table; D and trimming were obtained from the DNA. The data hold around 430,000 clones, with 88% observed a single time. Germline V gives CDR1 MDHEN, CDR2 SYDVKM. The length of the CDR3 is 13 residues. Trimming took off 8 bases at V and 5 bases at J, with 14 bases between the two ends. This record comes from a study of blood T cell repertoires in COVID-19. Study-level background: Spain, Italy and the United States supplied samples that represented acute and convalescent COVID-19.

The TCR originated in a woman in her fifties or sixties with COVID-19, enrolled during active disease. The chain has TRBV28 and TRBJ2-3; TRBD2 is a possible D gene (6 bases). The specimen was peripheral blood. CDR3 loop: CASVGGTGDTQYF. The CDR3 DNA follows: TGTGCCAGCGTTGGAGGGACTGGAGATACGCAGTATTTT.